The 18 T cell receptor beta chains listed next were all sequenced from one sample in a study of blood T cell repertoires in COVID-19. TCRdb's table, derived via immunoSEQ multiplex PCR, lists solely in-frame clones and lacks some. The table lists approximately 250,000 clones, roughly 84% of them singletons, with about 1.5% in the top ten. The sample comprised peripheral blood. All receptors come from a woman aged 40 to 50 who had recovered from COVID-19.

In nucleotides, the CDR3 is TGTGCCAGCAGCAGACAGGGGCGCTATGGCTACACCTTC. The encoded protein is CASSRQGRYGYTF. The V gene is TRBV12-3 or TRBV12-4, the J gene TRBJ1-2; 8 nucleotides align to TRBD1. V dropped 6 bases and J dropped 4; count of bases not matched to a gene: 4. The CDR3 loop spans 13 amino acids.

This clone occurred once. The chain employs TRBV6-6 and TRBJ1-2, with D possibly matching TRBD1 (6 bases). CDR3 size: 13 residues. The germline V and J ends were trimmed by 7 bases and 4 bases, with 13 bases remaining between them. Per germline, CDR1 MNHNY and CDR2 SVGAGI (reference sequence). The CDR3 DNA sequence: TGTGCCAGCAAAAAGGGGGATGTCTATGGCTACACCTTC. This sequence encodes CASKKGDVYGYTF.

The chain recombines TRBV5-6 with TRBJ2-3, with 11 positions matching TRBD2. The CDR3 has 16 amino acids. The V gene end was trimmed by 3 bases and the J gene end by 5 bases; junction bases not matched to a gene: 8. Germline values: CDR1 SGHDT, CDR2 YYEEEE. CDR3 nucleotide sequence: TGTGCCAGCAGCTGGGGGACTAGCGGCGGTATAGATACGCAGTATTTT. It yields the protein CASSWGTSGGIDTQYF.

This chain joins TRBV24-1 and TRBJ1-4; D perhaps matches TRBD1 (5 bases). Germline V gives CDR1 KGHDR, CDR2 SFDVKD. The CDR3 contains 15 residues. Trimming pared 4 bases from V and 8 bases from J, leaving 16 bases between. CDR3 sequence (DNA): TGTGCCACCAGTGAACTGGGGGGATGGCGGGAAAAACTGTTTTTT. Amino acid sequence: CATSELGGWREKLFF.

This clone occurred a few times. V gene TRBV6-6 combines with J gene TRBJ2-7; a weak D match, TRBD1 (5 bases). V lost 6 bases and J 6 bases, leaving 15 bases between the germline ends. The CDR3 is 13 residues long. From germline, CDR1 is MNHNY and CDR2 SVGAGI (reference sequence). The CDR3 bases are TGTGCCAGCAGACAGGTTTTGCTTGGCGAGCAGTACTTC. Protein product: CASRQVLLGEQYF.

This chain uses TRBV19 with TRBJ1-2, with D possibly TRBD1 on 5 matching bases. Per germline, CDR1 LNHDA and CDR2 SQIVND (reference sequence). CDR3 length: 16 amino acids. V lost 5 bases to trimming and J lost 2 bases, with 18 bases between them. The CDR3 nucleotides read TGTGCCAGTAGTGAAATACAGGCAGCCCGGAACTATGGCTACACCTTC. This translates into CASSEIQAARNYGYTF.

V and J are TRBV7-2 and TRBJ1-1; a weak D match, TRBD1 (5 bases). Germline V CDR1 and CDR2: SGHTA, FQGNSA. The CDR3 runs 13 residues. Trimming took off 7 bases at V and 4 bases at J, with 13 bases between the two ends. The CDR3 DNA follows: TGTGCCAGCAAGGGATCCGGGGGCACTGAAGCTTTCTTT. Residues: CASKGSGGTEAFF.

The genes are TRBV6-6 and TRBJ2-7; D might be TRBD1 (7 bases). CDR1 MNHNY and CDR2 SVGAGI come from the germline V gene (reference sequence). V was clipped by 5 bases and J by 3 bases, with 14 bases between them. CDR3 length: 14 amino acids. The CDR3 here is CASSESGGGYEQYF. CDR3 nucleotide sequence: TGTGCCAGCAGTGAGTCAGGGGGAGGCTACGAGCAGTACTTC.

The count of this clone is one. The chain couples TRBV12-3 or TRBV12-4 to TRBJ2-3; maybe TRBD2 (6 bases). This CDR3 is 11 amino acids long. The V end lost 8 bases, the J end lost 11 bases, and 14 bases lay between the germline ends. As DNA, the CDR3 is TGTGCCAGCCAGAGGGACTTAAGGCAGTATTTT. Amino acid sequence: CASQRDLRQYF.

The chain uses TRBV2 and TRBJ1-5; D remains unclear. The CDR3 runs to 16 residues. Between the trimmed V and J ends, which lost 4 bases and 2 bases, there was a span of 15 bases. CDR1 is SNHLY, CDR2 FYNNEI, per germline. CDR3: CASSGAVALGNQPQHF. The CDR3 DNA is TGTGCCAGCAGTGGGGCAGTTGCCCTCGGCAATCAGCCCCAGCATTTT.

This chain uses TRBV30 with TRBJ2-7; weak D call: TRBD1 (6 bases). The germline V gene encodes CDR1 GTSNPN and CDR2 SVGIG (reference sequence). CDR3 length: 16 amino acids. Deletions cut 3 bases from V and 0 bases from J, with 18 bases between. The CDR3: CAWREEQGKSSYEQYF. In nucleotides, the CDR3 is TGTGCCTGGAGGGAGGAACAGGGCAAGAGCTCCTACGAGCAGTACTTC.

The rearrangement uses TRBV4-1 and TRBJ2-7; the match to TRBD1 covers 9 bases. The CDR3 spans 14 residues. The ends lost 0 bases at V and 5 bases at J; junction bases unmatched: 2. Per germline, CDR1 MGHRA and CDR2 YSYEKL. The CDR3 spells CASSQEGTGNEQYF. The CDR3 DNA follows: TGCGCCAGCAGCCAAGAGGGGACAGGGAACGAGCAGTACTTC.

This clone turned up a few times. The V gene is TRBV5-1, the J gene TRBJ2-7, with TRBD2 matching over 12 bases. The germline V gene has CDR1 SGHRS and CDR2 YFSETQ. The CDR3 is 16 residues long. V was pared by 0 bases and J by 4 bases, with 5 bases of the junction left unmatched. CDR3 coding DNA: TGCGCCAGCAGCTTGGCTCTAGCGGGGGGGAAATACGAGCAGTACTTC. This gives the protein CASSLALAGGKYEQYF. Complete variable domain (other parts from reference TRBV5-1 and TRBJ2-7): KAGVTQTPRYLIKTRGQQVTLSCSPISGHRSVSWYQQTPGQGLQFLFEYFSETQRNKGNFPGRFSGRQFSNSRSEMNVSTLELGDSALYLCASSLALAGGKYEQYFGPGTRLTVT.

This clone appeared many times. The rearrangement links TRBV5-6 to TRBJ1-1; D is undetermined. The CDR3 extends over 13 amino acids. The germline CDR1 and CDR2 sequences are SGHDT and YYEEEE. V was pared by 1 base and J by 2 bases, with 6 bases between. This CDR3 reads CASSLTVNTEAFF. Written as DNA, the CDR3 is TGTGCCAGCAGCTTGACAGTTAACACTGAAGCTTTCTTT. Complete variable domain (other parts from reference TRBV5-6 and TRBJ1-1): DAGVTQSPTHLIKTRGQQVTLRCSPKSGHDTVSWYQQALGQGPQFIFQYYEEEERQRGNFPDRFSGHQFPNYSSELNVNALLLGDSALYLCASSLTVNTEAFFGQGTRLTVV.

The chain is built from TRBV18 and TRBJ1-5; D unresolved. Germline V CDR1 and CDR2: KGHSH, LQKENI. The CDR3 spans 15 residues. Trimming shortened V by 3 bases and J by 1 base, and 10 bases separated the two germline ends. CDR3 DNA sequence: TGTGCCAGCTCACCTGCGGAGGCCAGCAATCAGCCCCAGCATTTT. As protein: CASSPAEASNQPQHF.

The gene calls are TRBV6-5 and TRBJ2-7; D uncertain. Germline V gene lookup returns CDR1 MNHEY and CDR2 SVGAGI. The CDR3 loop spans 13 amino acids. Deletions cut 0 bases from V and 3 bases from J, with 6 bases between. CDR3 protein: CASSYSSSYEQYF. The CDR3 DNA is TGTGCCAGCAGTTACTCGAGTAGCTACGAGCAGTACTTC.

V usage is TRBV5-1 and J usage is TRBJ2-7, with 12 bases matching TRBD2. Germline V gene data show CDR1 as SGHRS and CDR2 as YFSETQ. V shed 4 bases, J shed 7 bases, and the junction held 6 bases outside the gene matches. CDR3 size: 14 residues. The CDR3 bases are TGCGCCAGCAGCACAGGACTAGCGGGGATGGAGCAGTACTTC. This gives the protein CASSTGLAGMEQYF.

A few counts support this clone. The chain recombines TRBV9 with TRBJ2-5, with 12 bases identical to TRBD1. The CDR3 covers 15 residues. V lost 4 bases, J lost 5 bases, and 6 bases stayed unmatched. Germline lookup yields CDR1 SGDLS and CDR2 YYNGEE. The CDR3 DNA reads as TGTGCCAGCAGCCCAGGGACAGGGGGCCGTGAGACCCAGTACTTC. It yields the protein CASSPGTGGRETQYF.